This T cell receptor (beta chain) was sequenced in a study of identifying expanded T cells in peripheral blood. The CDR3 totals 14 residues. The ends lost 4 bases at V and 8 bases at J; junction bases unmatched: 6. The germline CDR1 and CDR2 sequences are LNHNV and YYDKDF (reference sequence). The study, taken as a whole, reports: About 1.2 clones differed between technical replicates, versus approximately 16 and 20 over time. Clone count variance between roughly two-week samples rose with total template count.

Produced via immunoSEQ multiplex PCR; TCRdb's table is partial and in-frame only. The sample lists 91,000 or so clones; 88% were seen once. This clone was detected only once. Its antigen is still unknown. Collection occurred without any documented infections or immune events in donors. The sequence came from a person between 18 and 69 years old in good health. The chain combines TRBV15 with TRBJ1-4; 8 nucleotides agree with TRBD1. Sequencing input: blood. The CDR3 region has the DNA TGTGCCACCAGCATCGGACAGGGAGGCGAAAAACTGTTTTTT. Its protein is CATSIGQGGEKLFF.